This T cell receptor (beta chain) comes out of a study of blood T cells in healthy people across ages. Combining a sample-barcoded 5' primer with a J-beta primer mix, a second PCR ran for roughly 6 to 11 cycles. TCRdb re-derived calls from the 5' RACE reads in MiXCR, one entry per CDR3 protein. The table shows roughly 800,000 distinct CDR3 sequences, with 53% occurring only once. The CDR3 sequence is 18 residues long. V dropped 4 bases and J dropped 0 bases, with 19 bases sitting between them. This clonotype was found a few times. The TCR comes from an elderly man in good health. Sequencing was performed on blood. The chain recombines TRBV12-3 or TRBV12-4 with TRBJ2-1, with a weak D call TRBD2 (7 bases). The CDR3, as DNA: TGTGCCAGCAGTTCCCTTCGAGGGGGGGATATCTCCTACAATGAGCAGTTCTTC. It specifies CASSSLRGGDISYNEQFF.